The 21 T cell receptor beta chains below all came from one sample that was sequenced in a study of Ad26.COV2.S vaccination and SARS-CoV-2 variants. TCRdb keeps only in-frame clones here, not all; method: immunoSEQ multiplex PCR. The table has roughly 380,000 clones, 80% to 90% seen once. Treatment: some 19 received Ad26.COV2.S at low or high dose, single or two shots; roughly five received placebo; per-sample allocation not given. Collection of the samples took place on day 63 after the first injection of vaccine or placebo. Material: peripheral blood, obtained in a trial of Ad26.COV2.S vaccine versus placebo. The receptors were sampled from a person between 18 and 65 years old who received the Ad26.COV2.S COVID-19 vaccine or a placebo.

This chain uses TRBV11-2 with TRBJ2-1; maybe TRBD2 (5 bases). Deletions cut 2 bases from V and 5 bases from J, with 13 bases between. Germline CDR1 is SGHAT and CDR2 is FQNNGV. The CDR3 is 15 residues long. In DNA form, the CDR3 reads TGTGCCAGCAGCTTATCGGCGGGCATAAACAATGAGCAGTTCTTC. As protein: CASSLSAGINNEQFF.

The chain couples TRBV11-2 to TRBJ1-6, with D perhaps TRBD1 (6 bases). CDR1 and CDR2 from the germline V gene are SGHAT and FQNNGV. This CDR3 spans 16 amino acids. V dropped 5 bases and J dropped 4 bases, with 15 bases sitting between them. CDR3 amino acids: CASSPGVTRYNSPLHF. CDR3 nucleotide sequence: TGTGCCAGCAGCCCAGGGGTCACGAGGTATAATTCACCCCTCCACTTT.

The chain carries TRBV11-3 and TRBJ1-5; 7 bases are a match to TRBD1. The germline V gene encodes CDR1 SGHNT and CDR2 YENEEA. Trimming removed 2 bases from V and 1 base from J; junction bases left unmatched: 8. The CDR3 is made up of 17 amino acids. CDR3 sequence reads: CASSLRDPGGSNQPQHF. The CDR3 DNA is TGTGCCAGCAGCTTAAGAGACCCAGGGGGGAGCAATCAGCCCCAGCATTTT.

The CDR3 is CASSLASGQYNEQFF. The DNA for the CDR3 is TGCGCCAGCAGCTTGGCCTCGGGACAGTACAATGAGCAGTTCTTC. V and J are TRBV5-1 and TRBJ2-1; TRBD1 aligns across 7 bases. CDR3 length: 15 amino acids. V shed 0 bases, J shed 4 bases, and the junction held 4 bases outside the gene matches. Looked up from germline, CDR1 is SGHRS and CDR2 is YFSETQ.

V usage is TRBV6-5 and J usage is TRBJ2-7; TRBD1 matches 7 bases. V was pared by 0 bases and J by 3 bases, with 2 bases of the junction left unmatched. Germline lookup yields CDR1 MNHEY and CDR2 SVGAGI. This CDR3 comprises 14 residues. CDR3 region: CASSYSGTDYEQYF. DNA of the CDR3: TGTGCCAGCAGTTACTCCGGGACAGACTACGAGCAGTACTTC.

The chain recombines TRBV6-5 with TRBJ2-5; 9 bases fit TRBD1. The V segment lost 5 bases and the J segment 2 bases; nucleotides outside the gene matches: 6. This CDR3 has 15 residues. Germline CDR1 is MNHEY and CDR2 is SVGAGI. The CDR3 loop reads CASSQTGGLQETQYF. The CDR3 DNA is TGTGCCAGCAGTCAGACAGGGGGACTACAAGAGACCCAGTACTTC.

V gene TRBV19 combines with J gene TRBJ1-5; no firm D call. The CDR3 is made up of 16 amino acids. Germline V CDR1 and CDR2: LNHDA, SQIVND (reference sequence). Deletions cut 7 bases from V and 0 bases from J, with 16 bases between. For the CDR3, the DNA is TGTGCCAGTACCCCCAACGGTGCAGGTAGCAATCAGCCCCAGCATTTT. Protein sequence: CASTPNGAGSNQPQHF.

This chain's CDR3 is CACGDLSGNTIYF. The DNA for the CDR3 is TGTGCCTGTGGGGACCTCTCTGGAAACACCATATATTTT. The V gene is TRBV30, the J gene TRBJ1-3; a possible D gene is TRBD1 (5 bases). With 6 bases removed from V and 0 bases from J, the gap between germline ends came to 9 bases. The V gene's germline CDR1 is GTSNPN and CDR2 SVGIG (reference sequence). The CDR3 runs 13 residues.

The chain links TRBV7-9 to TRBJ1-1; 9 nucleotides agree with TRBD1. V lost 5 bases and J lost 3; bases outside the gene matches: 4. CDR1 is SEHNR and CDR2 is FQNEAQ in the germline V gene (reference sequence). This CDR3 has 14 residues. The CDR3 DNA follows: TGTGCCAGCAGCCCTAGACAGGGGGACACTGAAGCTTTCTTT. Residues: CASSPRQGDTEAFF.

This chain connects TRBV19 to TRBJ2-7, with TRBD1 identical over 10 bases. This CDR3 spans 14 amino acids. V lost 9 bases to trimming and J lost 4 bases; unmatched junction nucleotides: 9. From germline, CDR1 is LNHDA and CDR2 SQIVND (reference sequence). The CDR3 loop reads CASGPGTGAYEQYF. CDR3 bases: TGTGCCAGCGGACCCGGGACAGGGGCTTACGAGCAGTACTTC.

This chain connects TRBV2 to TRBJ1-4; D unclear. CDR1 is SNHLY and CDR2 is FYNNEI in the germline V gene. Trimming cost V 1 base and J 7 bases, with 7 bases left between them. This CDR3 region has 13 residues. In DNA, the CDR3 is TGTGCCAGCAGTGAAGTCGGTTTTGAAAAACTGTTTTTT. Protein sequence: CASSEVGFEKLFF.

The chain joins TRBV6-5 to TRBJ1-5; the D is unclear. V gave up 3 bases and J gave up 0 bases, with 12 bases separating them. Germline lookup yields CDR1 MNHEY and CDR2 SVGAGI. This CDR3 has 16 residues. DNA of the CDR3: TGTGCCAGCAGTTATGCGGGTTTGGGTAGCAATCAGCCCCAGCATTTT. Amino acids: CASSYAGLGSNQPQHF.

This chain joins TRBV7-9 and TRBJ2-5; weak D call: TRBD2 (6 bases). The germline V gene has CDR1 SEHNR and CDR2 FQNEAQ (reference sequence). There are 16 residues in the CDR3. The V gene lost 5 bases and the J gene lost 0 bases, with 16 bases spanning the gap. The CDR3 loop reads CASSPGLGGDQETQYF. The CDR3 nucleotides are TGTGCCAGCAGCCCAGGACTTGGCGGGGACCAAGAGACCCAGTACTTC.

V usage is TRBV7-9 and J usage is TRBJ2-5; D unclear. The CDR3 contains 11 residues. Germline-derived CDR1 and CDR2 are SEHNR and FQNEAQ (reference sequence). Deletions cut 5 bases from V and 2 bases from J, with 3 bases between. In nucleotides, the CDR3 is TGTGCCAGCAGCAATCAAGAGACCCAGTACTTC. It is translated as CASSNQETQYF.

For the CDR3, the DNA is TGTGCCAGCAGCGACCGACAGAGGGGCAACTCTGGGGCCAACGTCCTGACTTTC. As protein: CASSDRQRGNSGANVLTF. The chain is built from TRBV9 and TRBJ2-6, with D perhaps assigned TRBD1 or TRBD2 (5 bases each). Germline V CDR1 and CDR2: SGDLS, YYNGEE. CDR3 size: 18 residues. V was trimmed by 3 bases and J by 0 bases, leaving 16 bases between them.

The V call is TRBV19, the J call TRBJ1-3; no clear D. The CDR3 runs 16 residues. CDR1 and CDR2 (germline): LNHDA, SQIVND (reference sequence). The germline V and J ends were trimmed by 3 bases and 0 bases, with 12 bases remaining between them. The CDR3, as DNA: TGTGCCAGTAGTATCCGCGGCAGACTCTCTGGAAACACCATATATTTT. Translated, it gives CASSIRGRLSGNTIYF. Using reference TRBV19 and TRBJ1-3 for the parts outside the CDR3, the full variable domain is DGGITQSPKYLFRKEGQNVTLSCEQNLNHDAMYWYRQDPGQGLRLIYYSQIVNDFQKGDIAEGYSVSREKKESFPLTVTSAQKNPTAFYLCASSIRGRLSGNTIYFGEGSWLTVV.

The genes are TRBV4-3 and TRBJ2-1; D gene ambiguous. The V gene lost 1 base and the J gene lost 5 bases, with 9 bases spanning the gap. Germline CDR1 LGHNA, CDR2 YSLEER. The CDR3 runs to 14 residues. The CDR3 nucleotides are TGCGCCAGCAGCCAAGGAGATCTAAACAATGAGCAGTTCTTC. This gives the protein CASSQGDLNNEQFF.

This clone was recorded a few times. The chain is built from TRBV6-5 and TRBJ2-7; 9 nucleotides match TRBD1. CDR1 and CDR2 from the germline V gene are MNHEY and SVGAGI. The CDR3 length is 14 residues. Trimming at V came to 6 bases and at J to 4 bases, leaving 7 bases not matched to a gene. This chain's CDR3 is CASRGDREGYEQYF. The DNA of the CDR3 is TGTGCCAGCAGGGGGGACAGGGAAGGGTACGAGCAGTACTTC.

The chain uses TRBV7-2 and TRBJ1-1, with a possible D match to TRBD1 (5 bases). V was clipped by 2 bases and J by 3 bases, with 13 bases between them. This CDR3 spans 15 amino acids. CDR1 SGHTA and CDR2 FQGNSA come from the germline V gene. CDR3 sequence: CASSLRQGGYTEAFF. DNA of the CDR3: TGTGCCAGCAGCTTAAGGCAGGGAGGGTACACTGAAGCTTTCTTT.

The rearrangement links TRBV3-1 (or the pseudogene TRBV3-2) to TRBJ2-1, with TRBD1 identical over 7 bases. V was clipped by 4 bases and J by 13 bases; unmatched bases: 16. CDR1 is LGHDT, CDR2 YNNKEL, per germline (reference sequence). There are 15 residues in the CDR3. CDR3 loop: CASSLRSGQVYTQFF. The CDR3 DNA is TGTGCCAGCAGCCTGCGGTCCGGACAGGTCTACACTCAGTTCTTC.

The gene calls are TRBV25-1 and TRBJ1-6, with a tentative D call TRBD1 (5 bases). This CDR3 contains 14 residues. CDR1 MGHDK and CDR2 SYGVNS come from the germline V gene. The ends were cut back, 7 bases at V and 7 bases at J, with 14 bases in the middle. CDR3 in DNA: TGTGCCAGCACCAGGGCCCAATGGAATTCACCCCTCCACTTT. As protein: CASTRAQWNSPLHF.